The 20 T cell receptor beta chains below were found in one sample sequenced in a study of identical twins. Each CDR3 protein is one row after TCRdb ran MiXCR on the 5' RACE reads. The sample records around 1.7 million distinct CDR3 sequences, more than 30% being singletons. Sequenced sample: cord blood. The receptors derive from a newborn girl in good health.

This clonotype has more than one count but fewer than ten. CDR3 DNA sequence: TGTGCCAGCAGTGAAATGTCCAAAGCTAACTATGGCTACACCTTC. Its protein is CASSEMSKANYGYTF. This rearrangement joins TRBV6-1 to TRBJ1-2, with D unresolved. V was trimmed by 2 bases and J by 0 bases, leaving 10 bases between them. Germline CDR1 MNHNS, CDR2 SASEGT. The CDR3 sequence is 15 residues long.

In this sample, this clonotype turned up a few times. The rearrangement uses TRBV20-1 and TRBJ1-2; 9 positions match TRBD1. CDR1 and CDR2 (germline): DFQATT, SNEGSKA (reference sequence). J was trimmed by 7 bases and V by 0 bases; bases with no gene match: 9. The CDR3 has 15 residues. The DNA for the CDR3 is TGCAGTGCTAGAGATCCGGGGACAGGGCCCGGTGGCTACACCTTC. Translating it yields CSARDPGTGPGGYTF.

This clonotype was detected a few times. The chain uses TRBV4-1 and TRBJ2-3; TRBD2 agrees at 7 bases. V was clipped by 4 bases and J by 2 bases; unmatched bases: 6. CDR3 size: 15 residues. From germline, CDR1 is MGHRA and CDR2 YSYEKL. The CDR3 bases are TGCGCCAGCAGCCGGAGCGGGACCCTCACAGATACGCAGTATTTT. It is translated as CASSRSGTLTDTQYF.

This chain links TRBV2 with TRBJ2-1; D may be TRBD1 or TRBD2 (6 bases each). The CDR3 has 17 residues. Germline-derived CDR1 and CDR2 are SNHLY and FYNNEI. V lost 2 bases and J lost 0, with 14 bases in between. CDR3 sequence: CASSERGRESSYNEQFF. In nucleotides, the CDR3 is TGTGCCAGCAGTGAACGGGGGCGGGAAAGCTCCTACAATGAGCAGTTCTTC. Variable domain in full (rest from reference TRBV2 and TRBJ2-1): EPEVTQTPSHQVTQMGQEVILRCVPISNHLYFYWYRQILGQKVEFLVSFYNNEISEKSEIFDDQFSVERPDGSNFTLKIRSTKLEDSAMYFCASSERGRESSYNEQFFGPGTRLTVL.

This clonotype showed up just a few times. The chain carries TRBV10-3 and TRBJ2-7, with D hard to call. CDR1 and CDR2 (germline): ENHRY, SYGVKD. V dropped 6 bases and J dropped 0 bases, with 9 bases sitting between them. CDR3 size: 13 residues. DNA of the CDR3: TGTGCCATCAGCCCAGGTCCCTCCTACGAGCAGTACTTC. Its translation: CAISPGPSYEQYF.

This clonotype was recorded many times. At one of its ends the junction is not consistent with the germline gene, which may arise from a read error. This chain connects TRBV6-1 to TRBJ2-5, with 10 bases fitting TRBD2. This CDR3 contains 14 residues. The germline CDR1 and CDR2 sequences are MNHNS and SASEGT. The CDR3 here is CASSEASGRETQYF. CDR3 DNA sequence: TGTGCCAGCAGCGAAGCTAGCGGGAGAGAGACCCAGTACTTC.

This clonotype was picked up a small number of times. The rearrangement joins TRBV20-1 to TRBJ2-7; D is unresolved. V dropped 2 bases and J dropped 4 bases, with 12 bases sitting between them. There are 13 residues in the CDR3. Germline V gene data show CDR1 as DFQATT and CDR2 as SNEGSKA (reference sequence). In nucleotides, the CDR3 is TGCAGTGCTAGACGCGGCGCGGTGTACGAGCAGTACTTC. Its translation is CSARRGAVYEQYF.

This chain connects TRBV12-3 or TRBV12-4 to TRBJ2-5, with D tentatively TRBD2 (7 bases). V was trimmed by 5 bases and J by 5 bases, leaving 15 bases between them. The CDR3 loop spans 14 amino acids. The CDR3 DNA is TGTGCCAGCAGTAGGGGGGGCCTGGGGGAGACCCAGTACTTC. Translated, it gives CASSRGGLGETQYF.

This clonotype has more than one count but fewer than ten. The V and J genes are TRBV27 and TRBJ1-4, with a possible D match to TRBD1 (6 bases). The germline V gene encodes CDR1 MNHEY and CDR2 SMNVEV (reference sequence). V lost 5 bases, J lost 7 bases, and 17 bases lay in between. The CDR3 extends over 15 amino acids. CDR3 in DNA: TGTGCCAGCAGTGCCAGGACCGGGACAAGTGAAAAACTGTTTTTT. It codes for CASSARTGTSEKLFF.

This clonotype showed up just once. V usage is TRBV10-3 and J usage is TRBJ1-1, with D possibly matching TRBD1 (5 bases). Germline CDR1 ENHRY, CDR2 SYGVKD. This CDR3 is built from 16 residues. Between the trimmed V and J ends, which lost 10 bases and 1 base, there was a span of 22 bases. The CDR3 region has the DNA TGTGCCACCCAAGGGGAAGCCATTAGATCGAACACTGAAGCTTTCTTT. Amino acid sequence: CATQGEAIRSNTEAFF.

This chain links TRBV20-1 with TRBJ2-1; TRBD1 or TRBD2 may be the D gene (5 bases each). The CDR3 spans 15 residues. V lost 6 bases to trimming and J lost 3 bases, with 18 bases between them. Germline V CDR1 and CDR2: DFQATT, SNEGSKA (reference sequence). The CDR3 here is CSAPAVGTGYNEQFF. CDR3 coding DNA: TGCAGTGCGCCGGCGGTAGGGACGGGCTACAATGAGCAGTTCTTC.

The gene calls are TRBV20-1 and TRBJ2-7; D is undetermined. The tail of the sequence fits TRBJ2-5 better, so the J call may be wrong. Looked up from germline, CDR1 is DFQATT and CDR2 is SNEGSKA (reference sequence). The CDR3 covers 12 residues. CDR3 region: CSARDRPGTQYF. CDR3 DNA: TGCAGTGCTAGAGATCGCCCTGGGACCCAGTACTTC.

This clonotype was counted only a few times. This chain connects TRBV5-1 to TRBJ2-4; D not certain. This CDR3 spans 13 amino acids. Trimming pared 4 bases from V and 4 bases from J, leaving 9 bases between. Looked up from germline, CDR1 is SGHRS and CDR2 is YFSETQ. The CDR3 bases are TGCGCCAGCAGCCAGGACGGTAAAAACATTCAGTACTTC. It translates to CASSQDGKNIQYF.

The chain uses TRBV12-3 or TRBV12-4 and TRBJ1-5; no reliable D call. This CDR3 has 14 residues. V lost 6 bases, J lost 0 bases, and 9 bases lay in between. CDR3 nucleotide sequence: TGTGCCAGCAGCCGCCGGAGTAGCAATCAGCCCCAGCATTTT. This codes for CASSRRSSNQPQHF.

This clonotype was seen a few times. V is TRBV4-2 and J is TRBJ2-1, with TRBD2 identical over 8 bases. The junction had 8 bases not matched to a gene; V was cut back by 1 base and J by 3 bases. Germline V lookup: CDR1 LGHNA, CDR2 YNFKEQ. The CDR3 is made up of 17 amino acids. The CDR3 DNA reads TGTGCCAGCAGCCAAGTCGGAGTAGCGGGGCACTACAATGAGCAGTTCTTC. This encodes CASSQVGVAGHYNEQFF.

This clonotype was counted only a few times. The chain combines TRBV12-3 or TRBV12-4 with TRBJ1-1, with D uncertain. This CDR3 has 14 amino acids. V dropped 4 bases and J dropped 0 bases, with 9 bases sitting between them. The DNA for the CDR3 is TGTGCCAGCAGTTGGTACAGCATGAACACTGAAGCTTTCTTT. Residues: CASSWYSMNTEAFF.

This clonotype was seen a single time. The chain couples TRBV19 to TRBJ2-1; 10 nucleotides match TRBD2. The tail of the sequence fits TRBJ2-7 better, so the J call may be wrong. Per the germline V gene, CDR1 is LNHDA and CDR2 is SQIVND (reference sequence). This CDR3 is built from 15 residues. The CDR3 sequence: CASSIVAGGYNEQYF. The CDR3 DNA follows: TGTGCCAGTAGTATTGTAGCGGGAGGATACAATGAGCAGTACTTC.

The rearrangement uses TRBV4-2 and TRBJ2-1; 8 positions match TRBD2. The CDR3 spans 15 residues. The junction had 5 bases not matched to a gene; V was cut back by 3 bases and J by 4 bases. The germline gives CDR1 LGHNA, CDR2 YNFKEQ. The CDR3 reads CASSHSRGGYNEQFF. The CDR3, as DNA: TGTGCCAGCAGCCACTCCCGGGGGGGGTACAATGAGCAGTTCTTC.

In DNA, the CDR3 is TGTGCCAGCAGCTTCGAGCGGGTAGCAGATACGCAGTATTTT. Amino acids: CASSFERVADTQYF. The V gene is TRBV5-6, the J gene TRBJ2-3, with a tentative D call TRBD2 (6 bases). The germline CDR1 and CDR2 sequences are SGHDT and YYEEEE. The CDR3 is 14 amino acids. V lost 2 bases to trimming and J lost 4 bases, with 11 bases between them.

There are a few counts of this clonotype. The chain recombines TRBV12-3 or TRBV12-4 with TRBJ1-6, with no clear D. The CDR3 totals 19 residues. Trimming took 0 bases from V and 0 from J, leaving 15 bases between them. The CDR3 region has the DNA TGTGCCAGCAGTTTAGCGCTAATAGGCCGCAGCTCCTATAATTCACCCCTCCACTTT. Encoded protein: CASSLALIGRSSYNSPLHF.